This T cell receptor beta chain was sequenced for a study of cytomegalovirus exposure and HLA in healthy donors. Findings and limits, study-wide: Cytomegalovirus-associated TCR beta chains were listed, numbering 164. Subsequent analysis found a tendency for first-cohort TCR clusters to co-occur within the 120 validation repertoires. In vitro experiments confirmed that three CMV-associated chains were specific for CMV antigens.

Data came from immunoSEQ multiplex PCR; TCRdb stores just in-frame clones and leaves some out. The sample includes more than 250,000 clones, about nine tenths seen only once; the top ten take under 4%. As to this clone: What it binds is unknown.

Per germline, CDR1 MNHNY and CDR2 SVGAGI (reference sequence). Trimming at V came to 6 bases and at J to 6 bases, leaving 12 bases not matched to a gene. The CDR3 consists of 15 residues. From the roughly 110-subject validation cohort, which was separate from the approximately 720-subject first cohort, the donors were drawn. The sequenced sample was PBMCs. This clonotype originated in a woman aged 30 to 39 in good health and CMV-seronegative. This chain joins TRBV6-6 and TRBJ2-3, with 7 bases lining up with TRBD1. For the CDR3, the DNA is TGTGCCAGCAGCAAGTTAGCAGGGGGAACGGATACGCAGTATTTT. Protein: CASSKLAGGTDTQYF.